The next 22 T cell receptor beta chains were all read from a single sample in a study of T cell responses to AZD1222 COVID-19 vaccine. Data came from immunoSEQ multiplex PCR; TCRdb stores just in-frame clones and leaves some out. The sample lists more than 120,000 clones, 92% occurring once. The input for sequencing was peripheral blood, taken 28 days after the second AZD1222 dose. These receptors all come from an adult who received the AZD1222 COVID-19 vaccine.

V is TRBV28 and J is TRBJ2-7; TRBD1 aligns across 7 bases. Losses at the gene ends were 4 bases for V and 6 bases for J; bases not matched to a gene: 12. CDR3 length: 15 amino acids. Germline assignment: CDR1 MDHEN and CDR2 SYDVKM. CDR3 protein: CASSSTSQGIGEQYV. The CDR3 coding sequence is TGTGCCAGCAGTTCGACGTCACAGGGGATCGGCGAGCAGTACGTC.

The V and J genes are TRBV6-5 and TRBJ1-1; 7 bases are a match to TRBD1. The germline CDR1 and CDR2 sequences are MNHEY and SVGAGI. V trimming: 6 bases; J trimming: 2 bases; junction bases outside the gene matches: 6. The length of the CDR3 is 14 residues. Written as DNA, the CDR3 is TGTGCCAGCAGGGCGGACAGGAGTAACACTGAAGCTTTCTTT. Residues: CASRADRSNTEAFF.

The V and J genes are TRBV19 and TRBJ1-1; D might be TRBD1 (6 bases). The V and J ends lost 7 bases and 1 base respectively, with 13 bases between them. The germline V gene has CDR1 LNHDA and CDR2 SQIVND (reference sequence). CDR3 length: 14 residues. The CDR3 nucleotides are TGTGCCAGTATCCCGTGGGGGCGGAACACTGAAGCTTTCTTT. Translating it yields CASIPWGRNTEAFF. The whole variable domain, filled in from reference TRBV19 and TRBJ1-1, reads DGGITQSPKYLFRKEGQNVTLSCEQNLNHDAMYWYRQDPGQGLRLIYYSQIVNDFQKGDIAEGYSVSREKKESFPLTVTSAQKNPTAFYLCASIPWGRNTEAFFGQGTRLTVV.

The gene calls are TRBV4-2 and TRBJ1-3; no reliable D call. Germline V gene data show CDR1 as LGHNA and CDR2 as YNFKEQ. V lost 4 bases and J 0 bases, leaving 10 bases between the germline ends. CDR3 length equals 15 residues. The CDR3 nucleotides are TGTGCCAGCAGCCTCGACGGAACCTCTGGAAACACCATATATTTT. Encoded protein: CASSLDGTSGNTIYF.

This sequence joins TRBV18 and TRBJ1-6; D is possibly TRBD1 (5 bases). V lost 5 bases to trimming and J lost 7 bases, with 15 bases between them. The CDR3 runs 15 residues. Germline V lookup: CDR1 KGHSH, CDR2 LQKENI. CDR3 sequence: CASSSVGGINSPLHF. CDR3 nucleotide sequence: TGTGCCAGCTCATCCGTGGGGGGTATCAATTCACCCCTCCACTTT.

This clone is a singleton in its sample. This sequence joins TRBV4-1 and TRBJ2-5; no clear D gene. The CDR3 consists of 13 residues. Trimming removed 1 base from V and 13 bases from J, with 16 bases in between. Germline lookup yields CDR1 MGHRA and CDR2 YSYEKL. As DNA, the CDR3 is TGCGCCAGCAGCCAAGCGAGCGACAACCCGAGGTACTTC. Residues: CASSQASDNPRYF.

CDR3 loop: CASSSSGQPTDTQYF. CDR3 sequence (DNA): TGTGCCAGCAGCTCGTCGGGACAGCCGACAGATACGCAGTATTTT. The chain couples TRBV13 to TRBJ2-3, with 7 bases fitting TRBD1. This CDR3 is 15 amino acids long. Looked up from germline, CDR1 is PRHDT and CDR2 is FYEKMQ (reference sequence). Trimming cost V 4 bases and J 3 bases; bases outside gene matches: 7.

This chain joins TRBV30 and TRBJ1-2; D is undetermined. The CDR3 loop spans 12 amino acids. The ends were cut back, 0 bases at V and 5 bases at J, with 7 bases in the middle. CDR1 and CDR2 from the germline V gene are GTSNPN and SVGIG (reference sequence). CDR3 loop: CAWSVQYYGYTF. The CDR3 DNA is TGTGCCTGGAGTGTACAGTATTATGGCTACACCTTC.

This rearrangement joins TRBV7-8 to TRBJ1-5; no clear D gene. Looked up from germline, CDR1 is SGHVS and CDR2 is FQNEAQ. The CDR3 loop spans 17 amino acids. V lost 1 base, J lost 1 base, and 14 bases lay in between. The CDR3 DNA sequence: TGTGCCAGCAGCTTAGTGTTTTATGGTGGAAGCAATCAGCCCCAGCATTTT. It codes for CASSLVFYGGSNQPQHF.

V and J are TRBV30 and TRBJ1-1; no definite D call. The V and J ends lost 5 bases and 2 bases respectively, with 6 bases between them. The CDR3 runs 11 residues. Germline CDR1 GTSNPN, CDR2 SVGIG (reference sequence). Here the CDR3 reads CAWADNTEAFF. The CDR3 DNA reads as TGTGCCTGGGCGGACAACACTGAAGCTTTCTTT. Combining the CDR3 with reference TRBV30 and TRBJ1-1 gives the whole variable domain SQTIHQWPATLVQPVGSPLSLECTVEGTSNPNLYWYRQAAGRGLQLLFYSVGIGQISSEVPQNLSASRPQDRQFILSSKKLLLSDSGFYLCAWADNTEAFFGQGTRLTVV.

The chain has TRBV27 and TRBJ2-3, with a weak D call TRBD1 (5 bases). This CDR3 comprises 15 residues. Trimming took 8 bases from V and 0 from J, leaving 15 bases between them. Germline CDR1 MNHEY, CDR2 SMNVEV (reference sequence). DNA for the CDR3: TGTGCCAGCCTCGGACACCCCTCTAGCACAGATACGCAGTATTTT. This encodes CASLGHPSSTDTQYF.

The CDR3 here is CASSPRTENEQFF. As DNA, the CDR3 is TGTGCCAGCAGCCCTCGAACTGAGAATGAGCAGTTCTTC. The chain carries TRBV7-6 and TRBJ2-1, with D uncertain. The V gene lost 5 bases and the J gene lost 7 bases, with 12 bases spanning the gap. The germline CDR1 and CDR2 sequences are SGHVS and FNYEAQ. CDR3 length: 13 residues. Looking up the rest from reference TRBV7-6 and TRBJ2-1 gives the full variable domain: GAGVSQSPRYKVTKRGQDVALRCDPISGHVSLYWYRQALGQGPEFLTYFNYEAQQDKSGLPNDRFSAERPEGSISTLTIQRTEQRDSAMYRCASSPRTENEQFFGPGTRLTVL.

The V gene is TRBV7-2, the J gene TRBJ1-3, with 9 bases identical to TRBD1. The CDR3 has 15 residues. The V and J ends lost 5 bases and 4 bases, in that order; junction bases with no gene match: 6. The germline V gene encodes CDR1 SGHTA and CDR2 FQGNSA. The CDR3 nucleotides read TGTGCCAGCAGCAATCGGACAGGGGTAGGAAACACCATATATTTT. It is translated as CASSNRTGVGNTIYF.

V and J are TRBV6-5 and TRBJ1-2; no clear D gene. This CDR3 has 14 residues. Looked up from germline, CDR1 is MNHEY and CDR2 is SVGAGI. The V end was cut by 2 bases, the J end by 4 bases, with 11 bases between. In DNA, the CDR3 is TGTGCCAGCAGTTACGTGCACAGAGCCTATGGCTACACCTTC. Amino acid sequence: CASSYVHRAYGYTF.

This chain connects TRBV5-1 to TRBJ2-7; 7 nucleotides match TRBD2. CDR3 length: 13 amino acids. Germline values: CDR1 SGHRS, CDR2 YFSETQ. The ends lost 3 bases at V and 6 bases at J; junction bases unmatched: 6. CDR3 bases: TGCGCCAGCAGCTGGTCGAGCGGGACCGAGCAGTACTTC. Translated: CASSWSSGTEQYF.

The rearrangement uses TRBV5-1 and TRBJ1-4; tentative D call: TRBD1 (6 bases). V shed 6 bases and J shed 0 bases, with 9 bases lying between them. The CDR3 contains 14 residues. Germline-derived CDR1 and CDR2 are SGHRS and YFSETQ. CDR3 region: CASTEGATNEKLFF. The DNA for the CDR3 is TGCGCCAGCACCGAGGGGGCAACTAATGAAAAACTGTTTTTT. Together with reference TRBV5-1 and TRBJ1-4, the CDR3 gives the full variable domain: KAGVTQTPRYLIKTRGQQVTLSCSPISGHRSVSWYQQTPGQGLQFLFEYFSETQRNKGNFPGRFSGRQFSNSRSEMNVSTLELGDSALYLCASTEGATNEKLFFGSGTQLSVL.

The chain links TRBV9 to TRBJ1-5; D remains ambiguous. The CDR3 is 11 amino acids. Germline V CDR1 and CDR2: SGDLS, YYNGEE. V was clipped by 7 bases and J by 6 bases, with 8 bases between them. CDR3 sequence reads: CASPIIQPQHF. The DNA for the CDR3 is TGTGCCAGCCCAATAATTCAGCCCCAGCATTTT. The entire variable domain, with the rest obtained from reference TRBV9 and TRBJ1-5, is as follows: DSGVTQTPKHLITATGQRVTLRCSPRSGDLSVYWYQQSLDQGLQFLIQYYNGEERAKGNILERFSAQQFPDLHSELNLSSLELGDSALYFCASPIIQPQHFGDGTRLSIL.

This sequence joins TRBV5-4 and TRBJ1-1; 10 nucleotides match TRBD1. The germline CDR1 and CDR2 sequences are SGHNT and YYREEE (reference sequence). The CDR3 is 14 amino acids. J gave up 3 bases and V 5 bases, and 4 bases lay outside the gene matches. The CDR3 bases are TGTGCCAGCAGGCCTGACAGGGGGCACACTGAAGCTTTCTTT. Protein product: CASRPDRGHTEAFF.

The chain combines TRBV6-5 with TRBJ2-1; D possibly corresponds to TRBD2 (6 bases). V was trimmed by 7 bases and J by 6 bases, leaving 13 bases between them. This CDR3 contains 13 residues. The germline gives CDR1 MNHEY, CDR2 SVGAGI. DNA of the CDR3: TGTGCCAGCATAAGACTAGAGGGCAATGAGCAGTTCTTC. This gives the protein CASIRLEGNEQFF.

The chain combines TRBV7-9 with TRBJ2-1, with 10 nucleotides matching TRBD2. Losses at the gene ends were 5 bases for V and 4 bases for J; bases not matched to a gene: 5. The CDR3 is made up of 15 amino acids. Germline V gene data show CDR1 as SEHNR and CDR2 as FQNEAQ (reference sequence). The CDR3 DNA reads as TGTGCCAGCAGCCCCGCTAGCGGGGGATACAATGAGCAGTTCTTC. Translated: CASSPASGGYNEQFF.

The rearrangement joins TRBV6-6 to TRBJ2-6, with D maybe TRBD1 (6 bases). The V end was cut by 5 bases, the J end by 1 base, with 15 bases between. This CDR3 has 17 amino acids. Germline V gene data show CDR1 as MNHNY and CDR2 as SVGAGI (reference sequence). DNA for the CDR3: TGTGCCAGCAGTCTTAGGGGGATCGGTTCTGGGGCCAACGTCCTGACTTTC. It encodes CASSLRGIGSGANVLTF.

The V and J genes are TRBV19 and TRBJ2-3; 9 bases line up with TRBD1. CDR1 and CDR2 from the germline V gene are LNHDA and SQIVND (reference sequence). CDR3 length: 13 residues. V was clipped by 7 bases and J by 3 bases; unmatched bases: 2. DNA for the CDR3: TGTGCCAGTACCGGACAGGGGACAGATACGCAGTATTTT. It yields the protein CASTGQGTDTQYF.